This TCR beta chain was retrieved from a study of OX40 agonist ivuxolimab in advanced cancers. Study-level information: Dose-escalation patients had hepatocellular carcinoma, melanoma, renal cell or head and neck cancer. Whole-study results and caveats: Partial responders treated at 0.1-3.0 mg/kg exhibited clonal expansion among the lowest measured. Blood T cells, both CD4+ and CD8+, expanded clonally by week 6 at 0.1 to 3.0 mg/kg.

Only in-frame clones appear in the TCRdb table, and some are missing; sequencing was by immunoSEQ multiplex PCR. This sample carries about 86,000 clones, approximately 90% of them seen once, and the ten largest clones take roughly 1.4%. This CDR3 spans 12 amino acids. V was shortened by 3 bases and J by 9 bases, with 9 bases between the two germline ends. CDR1 is LNHDA and CDR2 is SQIVND in the germline V gene (reference sequence). Samples were taken at baseline and on day 1 of cycles 4 and 7. This clone has a handful of counts. Its antigen is unknown. This chain connects TRBV19 to TRBJ2-1, with D tentatively TRBD2 (5 bases). The specimen comprised CD4+ or CD8+ T cells sorted from blood, sampled in a trial of the OX40 agonist ivuxolimab. The sequence came from an adult with an advanced solid tumor such as melanoma, head and neck, liver or kidney cancer. CDR3 protein: CASSMSEGEQFF. In DNA, the CDR3 is TGTGCCAGTAGTATGTCCGAGGGTGAGCAGTTCTTC.